This T cell receptor beta chain was captured in a study of Ad26.COV2.S vaccination and SARS-CoV-2 variants. Overall study results and limits: Reported findings describe substantial breadth in spike-specific CD8+ and CD4+ T cell responses following vaccination. The study found higher spike-specific TCR breadth in vaccine than placebo recipients.

Here immunoSEQ multiplex PCR was the method, and the copy in TCRdb shows in-frame clones only, minus some. The profile covers 300,000 to 450,000 clones, with around 90% appearing a single time and about 3.8% taken by the ten largest. In regard to this clone: Its antigen is undetermined.

Germline CDR1 SNHLY, CDR2 FYNNEI. The CDR3 loop spans 15 amino acids. The ends were cut back, 5 bases at V and 1 base at J, with 14 bases in the middle. This material consisted of peripheral blood, taken after recovery from COVID-19. The clonotype was recovered from a human donor who had recovered from COVID-19. The chain recombines TRBV2 with TRBJ2-5; D ambiguous. The chain's CDR3 is CASSPNGHSQETQYF. As DNA, the CDR3 is TGTGCCAGCAGTCCCAATGGCCATTCCCAAGAGACCCAGTACTTC.